These 5 T cell receptor beta chains originate from one sample sequenced in a study of memory CD4+ T cells and cytomegalovirus serostatus. Clones were read by immunoSEQ multiplex PCR, and TCRdb kept only the in-frame ones, dropping some. The profile covers about 41,000 clones, with 70% to 80% appearing a single time and 0.79% taken by the ten largest. The sort gate was single viable CD3+CD4+CD8-CD45RO+ cells for memory CD4+ T cells. The specimen sequenced was memory CD4+ T cells from blood. The receptors originated from an adult in good health and CMV-seronegative.

The V gene is TRBV7-6, the J gene TRBJ2-1, with TRBD1 matching 7 bases. The CDR3 spans 15 residues. Germline values: CDR1 SGHVS, CDR2 FNYEAQ. The V segment lost 5 bases and the J segment 3 bases; nucleotides outside the gene matches: 7. The CDR3 loop reads CASSPLSGGYNEQFF. In nucleotides, the CDR3 is TGTGCCAGCAGCCCCCTCTCAGGGGGCTACAATGAGCAGTTCTTC.

V is TRBV5-5 and J is TRBJ2-5; D is possibly TRBD1 or TRBD2 (6 bases each). This CDR3 is 16 amino acids long. The V end lost 3 bases, the J end lost 5 bases, and 20 bases lay between the germline ends. Germline assignment: CDR1 SGHKS and CDR2 YYEKEE (reference sequence). The CDR3 region has the DNA TGTGCCAGCAGCTCCCTGGGGGCGGGGAAGGTCGAGACCCAGTACTTC. Its protein product is CASSSLGAGKVETQYF.

This chain connects TRBV6-6 to TRBJ1-5, with TRBD1 matching over 9 bases. CDR1 MNHNY and CDR2 SVGAGI come from the germline V gene (reference sequence). Trimming took 8 bases from V and 6 from J; bases not matched to a gene: 8. This CDR3 has 14 amino acids. The chain's CDR3 is CASLGTGKGQPQHF. CDR3 DNA: TGTGCCAGCCTTGGGACAGGGAAGGGTCAGCCCCAGCATTTT.

The chain couples TRBV9 to TRBJ2-1, with 10 bases that match TRBD2. Trimming removed 3 bases from V and 0 bases from J; junction bases left unmatched: 9. Germline V lookup: CDR1 SGDLS, CDR2 YYNGEE. The CDR3 is 18 amino acids. For the CDR3, the DNA is TGTGCCAGCAGCGGTAGCGGGGGGCCACAGAGCTCCTACAATGAGCAGTTCTTC. It codes for CASSGSGGPQSSYNEQFF.

The V gene is TRBV5-1, the J gene TRBJ2-6; 8 bases line up with TRBD1. J was trimmed by 4 bases and V by 4 bases; bases with no gene match: 13. Per the germline V gene, CDR1 is SGHRS and CDR2 is YFSETQ. CDR3 length: 18 amino acids. The CDR3 DNA reads TGCGCCAGCAGCCCTTCTCCGGTGGACAGGGACGGGGCCAACGTCCTGACTTTC. Encoded protein: CASSPSPVDRDGANVLTF. Full variable domain (outside the CDR3, taken from reference TRBV5-1 and TRBJ2-6): KAGVTQTPRYLIKTRGQQVTLSCSPISGHRSVSWYQQTPGQGLQFLFEYFSETQRNKGNFPGRFSGRQFSNSRSEMNVSTLELGDSALYLCASSPSPVDRDGANVLTFGAGSRLTVL.